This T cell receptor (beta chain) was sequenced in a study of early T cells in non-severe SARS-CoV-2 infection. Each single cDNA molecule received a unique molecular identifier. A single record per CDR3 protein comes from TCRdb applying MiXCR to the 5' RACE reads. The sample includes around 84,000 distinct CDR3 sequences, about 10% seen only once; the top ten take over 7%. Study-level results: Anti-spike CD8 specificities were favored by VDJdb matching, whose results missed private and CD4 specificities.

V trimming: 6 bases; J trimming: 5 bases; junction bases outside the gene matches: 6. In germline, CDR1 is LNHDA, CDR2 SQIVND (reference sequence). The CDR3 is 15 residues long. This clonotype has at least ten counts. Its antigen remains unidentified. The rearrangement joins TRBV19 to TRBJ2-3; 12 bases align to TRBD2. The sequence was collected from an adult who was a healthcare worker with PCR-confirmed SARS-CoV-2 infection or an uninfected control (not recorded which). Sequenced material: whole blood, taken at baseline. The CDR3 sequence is CASSNRGLAGDTQYF. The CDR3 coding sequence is TGTGCCAGTAGCAACAGGGGACTAGCGGGAGATACGCAGTATTTT.